This T cell receptor beta chain was profiled in a study of blood T cell repertoires in COVID-19. Overall study context: The analysed material was cDNA or gDNA that came from T cells, B-cell-depleted T cells, or PBMCs.

Original analysis: Researchers report that nucleated cell counts were estimated from reference gene primer amplification. TCRdb's table, derived via immunoSEQ multiplex PCR, lists solely in-frame clones and lacks some. V, J and clone size reflect that table, while D and trimming were determined from the DNA. The table lists around 160,000 clones, around 83% of them singletons. The TCR was taken from a man younger than 35 with acute or convalescent COVID-19. The sequencing input was peripheral blood.

Written as DNA, the CDR3 is TGTGCCAGCAGTTTAGCGGGACAGGGGGTATTCCTAGCCAAAAACATTCAGTACTTC. It is translated as CASSLAGQGVFLAKNIQYF. The chain has TRBV28 and TRBJ2-4; TRBD1 matches at 11 bases. J lost 0 bases, V lost 2 bases, and 9 bases had no gene match. The V gene's germline CDR1 is MDHEN and CDR2 SYDVKM. The CDR3 contains 19 residues.